This T cell receptor beta chain came from a study of blood T cell repertoires in COVID-19. The CDR3 runs to 14 residues. The V end lost 2 bases, the J end lost 5 bases, and 9 bases lay between the germline ends. CDR1 is MGHDK, CDR2 SYGVNS, per germline. Data came from immunoSEQ multiplex PCR; TCRdb stores just in-frame clones and leaves some out. This table has tens of thousands of clones, 85% to 90% appearing once. V is TRBV25-1 and J is TRBJ2-2; D is possibly TRBD1 (6 bases). Sequences were obtained from peripheral blood. The receptor was isolated from a woman over 75 with active COVID-19. Here the CDR3 reads CASSEADRTGELFF. CDR3 sequence (DNA): TGTGCCAGCAGTGAAGCGGACAGAACCGGGGAGCTGTTTTTT.